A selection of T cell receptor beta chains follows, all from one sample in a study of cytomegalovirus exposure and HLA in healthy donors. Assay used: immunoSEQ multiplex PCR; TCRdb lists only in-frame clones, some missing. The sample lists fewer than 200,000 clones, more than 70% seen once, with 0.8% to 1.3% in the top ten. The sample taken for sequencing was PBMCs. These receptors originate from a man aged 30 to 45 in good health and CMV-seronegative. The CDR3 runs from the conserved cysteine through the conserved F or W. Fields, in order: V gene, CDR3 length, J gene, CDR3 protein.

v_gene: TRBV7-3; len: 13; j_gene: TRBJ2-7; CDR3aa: CASSSQQGYEQYF
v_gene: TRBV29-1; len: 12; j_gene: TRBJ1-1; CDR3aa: CSARQGEAEAFF
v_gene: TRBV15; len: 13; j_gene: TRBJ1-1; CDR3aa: CATSRDPPGEAFF
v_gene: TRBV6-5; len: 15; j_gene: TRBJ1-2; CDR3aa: CASSYSRATNYGYTF
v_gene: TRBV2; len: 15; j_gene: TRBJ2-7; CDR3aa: CASRVSGTPDYEQYF
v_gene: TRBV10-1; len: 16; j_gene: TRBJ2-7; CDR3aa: CASWGRGATIPYEQYF
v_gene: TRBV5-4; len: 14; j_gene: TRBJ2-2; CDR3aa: CASSLGGVTGELFF
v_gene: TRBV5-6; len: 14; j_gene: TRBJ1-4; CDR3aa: CASSRDATNEKLFF
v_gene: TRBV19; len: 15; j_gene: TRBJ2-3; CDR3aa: CASSTKRLSTDTQYF
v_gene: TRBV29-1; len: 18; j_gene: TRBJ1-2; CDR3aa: CSVEDLRTEPFVNYGYTF
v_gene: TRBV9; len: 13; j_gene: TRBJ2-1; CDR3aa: CASNPEGDRGKFF
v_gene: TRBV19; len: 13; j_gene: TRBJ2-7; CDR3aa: CASSYTGGYEQYF
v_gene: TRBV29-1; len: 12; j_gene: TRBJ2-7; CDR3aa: CSVEGGGREQYF
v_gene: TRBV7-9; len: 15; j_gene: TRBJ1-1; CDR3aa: CASSTRTGRNTEAFF
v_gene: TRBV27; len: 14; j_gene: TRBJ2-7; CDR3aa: CASSLGTAGYEQYF
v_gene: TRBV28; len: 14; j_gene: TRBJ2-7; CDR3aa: CASSFPGQSYEQYF
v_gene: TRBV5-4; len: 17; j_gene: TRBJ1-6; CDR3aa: CASSSGTSGGLYSPLHF
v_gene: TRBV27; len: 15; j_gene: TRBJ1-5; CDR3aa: CASSLRGSSNQPQHF
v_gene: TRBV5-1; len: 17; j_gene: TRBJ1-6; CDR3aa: CASSLLDRASYNSPLHF
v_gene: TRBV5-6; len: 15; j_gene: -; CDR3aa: CASSRAPTGVDEQYF
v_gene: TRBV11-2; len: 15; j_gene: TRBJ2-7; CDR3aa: CASRVPGTRNYEQYF
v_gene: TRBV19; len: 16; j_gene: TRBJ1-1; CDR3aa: CASMGGTGVMNTEAFF
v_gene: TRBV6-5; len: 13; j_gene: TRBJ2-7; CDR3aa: CASTPGQGYEQYF
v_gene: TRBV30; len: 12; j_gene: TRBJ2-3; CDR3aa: CAWKGAGDTQYF
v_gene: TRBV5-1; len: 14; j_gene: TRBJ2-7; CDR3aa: CASSRTGTGYEQYF
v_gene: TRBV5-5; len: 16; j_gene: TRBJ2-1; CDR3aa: CASSFTGANSYNEQFF
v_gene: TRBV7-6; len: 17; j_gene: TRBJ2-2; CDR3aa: CASSLVGTSGNTGGLFF
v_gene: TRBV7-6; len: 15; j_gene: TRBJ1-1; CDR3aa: CASSLVGGSNTEAFF
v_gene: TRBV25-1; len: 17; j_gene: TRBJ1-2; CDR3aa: CASSDVRGHQETYGYTF
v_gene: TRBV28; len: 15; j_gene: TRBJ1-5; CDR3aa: CASMGQYYSNQPQHF
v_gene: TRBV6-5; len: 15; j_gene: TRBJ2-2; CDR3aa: CAISGLDRNTGELFF
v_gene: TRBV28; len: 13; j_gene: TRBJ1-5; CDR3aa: CASSFYSNQPQHF